One and the same sample provided the 32 T cell receptor beta chains below, sequenced in a study of CD8+CD57+ T cells in acquired aplastic anemia. Genomic DNA provided the template from which TCR beta VDJ and CDR3 profiles were obtained. MiXCR was run by TCRdb on the reads, yielding one entry per CDR3 protein. Seen here are 89,000 or so distinct CDR3 sequences, 55% to 75% observed once, and the top ten hold about 60%. In patients chosen for sequencing, flow cytometry had shown CD8+CD57+ cell expansion. Sequenced sample: sorted CD4+, CD8+, or CD8+CD57+ T cells (not recorded which) from PBMCs. These TCRs come from a human donor with aplastic anemia.

The V and J genes are TRBV20-1 and TRBJ1-3; D is unresolved. Deletions cut 5 bases from V and 4 bases from J, with 12 bases between. The CDR3 is 13 residues long. Germline V gene sequence: CDR1 DFQATT, CDR2 SNEGSKA (reference sequence). CDR3 region: CSAPGPGGNTIYF. The CDR3 coding sequence is TGCAGTGCTCCTGGACCAGGAGGAAACACCATATATTTT.

The chain has TRBV20-1 and TRBJ2-7; 7 nucleotides agree with TRBD1. There are 16 residues in the CDR3. The germline V gene encodes CDR1 DFQATT and CDR2 SNEGSKA (reference sequence). The V and J ends lost 0 bases and 1 base, in that order; junction bases with no gene match: 9. CDR3 sequence: CSARDRFRDSSYEQYF. In DNA, the CDR3 is TGCAGTGCTAGAGATCGATTCCGGGACAGTTCCTACGAGCAGTACTTC.

This chain uses TRBV7-6 with TRBJ2-7, with 7 bases aligning to TRBD1. V lost 6 bases to trimming and J lost 7 bases; unmatched junction nucleotides: 15. The CDR3 is 15 residues long. Looked up from germline, CDR1 is SGHVS and CDR2 is FNYEAQ. Here the CDR3 DNA reads TGTGCCAGCAGTCCCGCTGACAGGGCATCGGGGGAGCAGTACTTC. This translates into CASSPADRASGEQYF.

The J gene is TRBJ2-3, the V gene TRBV11-1; TRBD2 is a possible D gene (5 bases). V was clipped by 4 bases and J by 2 bases, with 13 bases between them. CDR1 and CDR2 (germline): SGHAT, FQDESV (reference sequence). This CDR3 comprises 15 residues. DNA for the CDR3: TGTGCCAGCAGCTACGGGCTCGGGGACACAGATACGCAGTATTTT. This translates into CASSYGLGDTDTQYF.

This sequence joins TRBV20-1 and TRBJ2-7, with TRBD1 identical over 7 bases. Trimming removed 3 bases from V and 3 bases from J; junction bases left unmatched: 11. The CDR3 length is 15 residues. Germline V gives CDR1 DFQATT, CDR2 SNEGSKA (reference sequence). CDR3 sequence reads: CSARVDERDSYEQYF. CDR3 in DNA: TGCAGTGCTAGGGTTGATGAACGGGACAGCTACGAGCAGTACTTC.

This clonotype has ten or more counts. This chain connects TRBV5-1 to TRBJ1-2; no reliable D call. Germline V gene lookup returns CDR1 SGHRS and CDR2 YFSETQ. This CDR3 is 15 amino acids long. The germline V and J ends were trimmed by 2 bases and 8 bases, with 19 bases remaining between them. Written as DNA, the CDR3 is TGCGCCAGCAGCTTTATGACCGGGGATGTTAGAGGCTACACCTTC. The encoded protein is CASSFMTGDVRGYTF.

The chain recombines TRBV4-3 with TRBJ1-2; tentative D call: TRBD1 (5 bases). Trimming removed 1 base from V and 4 bases from J, with 13 bases in between. The CDR3 loop spans 15 amino acids. CDR1 LGHNA and CDR2 YSLEER come from the germline V gene. CDR3 sequence reads: CASSQGRQGGYGYTF. The DNA of the CDR3 is TGCGCCAGCAGCCAAGGTCGCCAGGGAGGCTATGGCTACACCTTC.

As DNA, the CDR3 is TGCAGTGCTAGAGGGACAGACACCGGGGAGCTGTTTTTT. Translating it yields CSARGTDTGELFF. V is TRBV20-1 and J is TRBJ2-2; tentatively, D is TRBD1 (6 bases). The CDR3 totals 13 residues. CDR1 DFQATT and CDR2 SNEGSKA come from the germline V gene (reference sequence). Trimming left V 1 base short and J 3 bases short, with 6 bases between.

The J gene is TRBJ2-7, the V gene TRBV12-3 or TRBV12-4; tentatively, D is TRBD1 (5 bases). Trimming left V 8 bases short and J 0 bases short, with 8 bases between. This CDR3 comprises 12 residues. The DNA for the CDR3 is TGTGCCAGCGGGGCAGGCTCCTACGAGCAGTACTTC. This encodes CASGAGSYEQYF.

The chain has TRBV20-1 and TRBJ1-4, with D unresolved. CDR1 is DFQATT and CDR2 is SNEGSKA in the germline V gene (reference sequence). V was clipped by 5 bases and J by 6 bases, with 13 bases between them. The CDR3 is 13 amino acids. CDR3 loop: CSAPQASDEKLFF. The CDR3 coding sequence is TGCAGTGCTCCCCAGGCGTCTGATGAAAAACTGTTTTTT.

The table lists this clonotype with a few counts. This rearrangement joins TRBV29-1 to TRBJ2-2, with no clear D. CDR3 length: 14 amino acids. CDR1 and CDR2 (germline): SQVTM, ANQGSEA. V was shortened by 4 bases and J by 0 bases, with 9 bases between the two germline ends. This CDR3 is CSVVLLTNTGELFF. The DNA of the CDR3 is TGCAGCGTTGTCCTCTTAACGAACACCGGGGAGCTGTTTTTT.

This sequence joins TRBV15 and TRBJ1-4, with unresolved D. CDR1 and CDR2 (germline): LNHNV, YYDKDF (reference sequence). V gave up 1 base and J gave up 10 bases, with 10 bases separating them. This CDR3 contains 13 residues. The CDR3 spells CATSRGPLAKLFF. The CDR3, as DNA: TGTGCCACCAGCAGAGGTCCCCTCGCAAAACTGTTTTTT.

V and J are TRBV5-4 and TRBJ2-7; no reliable D call. Trimming shortened V by 6 bases and J by 7 bases, and 14 bases separated the two germline ends. CDR1 is SGHNT and CDR2 is YYREEE in the germline V gene (reference sequence). The CDR3 is made up of 12 amino acids. In DNA, the CDR3 is TGTGCCAGCACCCCTCGTGTTGGGGAGCAGTACTTC. Translation gives CASTPRVGEQYF.

This clonotype occurred a few times. V is TRBV19 and J is TRBJ2-7, with D possibly matching TRBD1 (6 bases). Between the trimmed V and J ends, which lost 3 bases and 6 bases, there was a span of 15 bases. CDR1 is LNHDA, CDR2 SQIVND, per germline (reference sequence). This CDR3 comprises 14 residues. The CDR3 sequence is CASSMDSFRGEQYF. For the CDR3, the DNA is TGTGCCAGTAGTATGGACTCGTTCAGGGGCGAGCAGTACTTC.

This clonotype occurred many times. The genes are TRBV4-1 and TRBJ2-7; tentative D call: TRBD2 (5 bases). This CDR3 is built from 14 residues. Germline CDR1 MGHRA, CDR2 YSYEKL. V gave up 0 bases and J gave up 0 bases, with 6 bases separating them. The CDR3 DNA sequence: TGCGCCAGCAGCCAAGATCGGGGCTCCTACGAGCAGTACTTC. Its translation is CASSQDRGSYEQYF.

Only a few counts were recorded for this clonotype. The chain is built from TRBV7-6 and TRBJ2-7; D gene unclear. Deletions cut 3 bases from V and 5 bases from J, with 8 bases between. The CDR3 has 12 residues. Germline V gene data show CDR1 as SGHVS and CDR2 as FNYEAQ. The CDR3, as DNA: TGTGCCAGCAGCTTGACCCAGGACGAGCAGTACTTC. Translating gives CASSLTQDEQYF.

In its sample, this clonotype was seen a few times. This rearrangement joins TRBV2 to TRBJ1-5; no clear D gene. Germline loops: CDR1 SNHLY, CDR2 FYNNEI. This CDR3 has 13 amino acids. V was trimmed by 5 bases and J by 5 bases, leaving 10 bases between them. CDR3 nucleotides: TGTGCCAGCAGTTACGGGAGGGATCAGCCCCAGCATTTT. Translating gives CASSYGRDQPQHF.

CDR3 protein: CASSLSEIYEQYF. CDR3 bases: TGTGCCAGCAGCTTATCAGAAATCTACGAGCAGTACTTC. The chain carries TRBV7-8 and TRBJ2-7; D not resolved. Per the germline V gene, CDR1 is SGHVS and CDR2 is FQNEAQ. The CDR3 is 13 residues long. V lost 2 bases to trimming and J lost 3 bases, with 8 bases between them.

The chain is built from TRBV10-3 and TRBJ2-3; the match to TRBD1 covers 10 bases. The V segment lost 10 bases and the J segment 4 bases; nucleotides outside the gene matches: 5. Germline values: CDR1 ENHRY, CDR2 SYGVKD. The CDR3 covers 13 residues. CDR3 DNA sequence: TGTGCCAGCAGAGACAGGGGGCCAGATACGCAGTATTTT. Translation: CASRDRGPDTQYF.

The CDR3 region is CATTASWEDEQYF. The CDR3 DNA reads as TGTGCCACCACGGCTAGCTGGGAAGACGAGCAGTACTTC. V is TRBV10-3 and J is TRBJ2-7, with D tentatively TRBD2 (5 bases). The V gene lost 10 bases and the J gene lost 5 bases, with 18 bases spanning the gap. The CDR3 extends over 13 amino acids. Germline loops: CDR1 ENHRY, CDR2 SYGVKD.

The chain recombines TRBV5-1 with TRBJ1-2; 7 positions agree with TRBD1. With V trimmed by 4 bases and J by 4 bases, 10 bases remained unmatched. CDR1 and CDR2 from the germline V gene are SGHRS and YFSETQ. There are 15 residues in the CDR3. CDR3: CASSPYQGESYGYTF. For the CDR3, the DNA is TGCGCCAGCAGCCCCTATCAGGGGGAGAGCTATGGCTACACCTTC. The full variable domain, with the rest looked up from reference TRBV5-1 and TRBJ1-2, is KAGVTQTPRYLIKTRGQQVTLSCSPISGHRSVSWYQQTPGQGLQFLFEYFSETQRNKGNFPGRFSGRQFSNSRSEMNVSTLELGDSALYLCASSPYQGESYGYTFGSGTRLTVV.

The chain couples TRBV10-2 to TRBJ2-1; a weak D match, TRBD2 (6 bases). Trimming stripped 6 bases from V and 4 bases from J, with 22 bases between. This CDR3 is built from 17 residues. The germline CDR1 and CDR2 sequences are WSHSY and SAAADI. The CDR3 is CASRDLSGLSRYNEQFF. Written as DNA, the CDR3 is TGCGCCAGCAGAGACTTGAGCGGGTTATCGAGGTACAATGAGCAGTTCTTC.

This clonotype has more than one count but fewer than ten. The V gene is TRBV10-3, the J gene TRBJ2-3; TRBD2 agrees at 10 bases. The CDR3 runs to 16 residues. The ends lost 8 bases at V and 4 bases at J; junction bases unmatched: 12. From germline, CDR1 is ENHRY and CDR2 SYGVKD. Here the CDR3 reads CAIAPAGGPYPDTQYF. The CDR3, as DNA: TGTGCCATCGCCCCAGCGGGAGGGCCTTACCCAGATACGCAGTATTTT.

Turning to this clonotype: The CDR3 carries no conserved terminal phenylalanine or tryptophan, so it likely arises from a read error. The genes are TRBV4-2 and TRBJ2-7, with D perhaps TRBD2 (6 bases). The germline V gene has CDR1 LGHNA and CDR2 YNFKEQ. V gave up 0 bases and J gave up 4 bases, with 7 bases separating them. The CDR3 contains 13 residues. The CDR3 loop is CASSQDRGYEQYS. For the CDR3, the DNA is TGTGCCAGCAGCCAAGATCGGGGGTACGAGCAGTACTCC.

Comments on this clonotype: At one end the junction does not follow the germline gene, possibly because of a read error. CDR3 sequence reads: CASSGQRLGQTHYF. The CDR3 nucleotides read TGTGCCAGCAGTGGACAGAGACTTGGGCAGACCCATTACTTC. This rearrangement joins TRBV2 to TRBJ2-5, with TRBD1 as a possible D gene (5 bases). CDR3 length: 14 amino acids. The germline CDR1 and CDR2 sequences are SNHLY and FYNNEI.

The chain links TRBV29-1 to TRBJ1-1; D not resolved. Germline-derived CDR1 and CDR2 are SQVTM and ANQGSEA. V was trimmed by 3 bases and J by 5 bases, leaving 7 bases between them. This CDR3 has 11 amino acids. The DNA for the CDR3 is TGCAGCGTTGAGTGGATAACTGAAGCTTTCTTT. Encoded protein: CSVEWITEAFF.

The chain links TRBV20-1 to TRBJ2-5, with D unclear. Germline-derived CDR1 and CDR2 are DFQATT and SNEGSKA (reference sequence). The V gene lost 4 bases and the J gene lost 0 bases, with 9 bases spanning the gap. There are 13 residues in the CDR3. The CDR3 bases are TGCAGTGCTATCGGCCGGGACCAAGAGACCCAGTACTTC. Amino acid sequence: CSAIGRDQETQYF.

The J gene is TRBJ2-3, the V gene TRBV7-9; tentatively, D is TRBD2 (5 bases). V was cut by 1 base and J by 2 bases, with 13 bases left in between. Germline V lookup: CDR1 SEHNR, CDR2 FQNEAQ (reference sequence). The CDR3 length is 16 residues. As DNA, the CDR3 is TGTGCCAGCAGCTTAGTTGGACTTGAAGCCACAGATACGCAGTATTTT. It codes for CASSLVGLEATDTQYF.

This clonotype was detected a few times. The rearrangement links TRBV24-1 to TRBJ2-1; 8 bases match TRBD1. Germline V gene data show CDR1 as KGHDR and CDR2 as SFDVKD. V shed 9 bases, J shed 7 bases, and the junction held 10 bases outside the gene matches. CDR3 length equals 14 residues. CDR3 in DNA: TGTGCCACCTCCACGAGCCAGGGGGCAAATGAGCAGTTCTTC. This codes for CATSTSQGANEQFF.

This clonotype is medium-sized by share. The chain links TRBV24-1 to TRBJ1-1; the D is unclear. Trimming removed 0 bases from V and 3 bases from J, with 7 bases in between. The V gene's germline CDR1 is KGHDR and CDR2 SFDVKD. This CDR3 has 14 residues. The CDR3 is CATSDLLEDTEAFF. CDR3 DNA sequence: TGTGCCACCAGTGATTTGCTGGAGGACACTGAAGCTTTCTTT.

The rearrangement uses TRBV2 and TRBJ2-7, with D perhaps TRBD1 (6 bases). V lost 8 bases and J lost 5, with 16 bases in between. CDR1 and CDR2 (germline): SNHLY, FYNNEI. This CDR3 region has 13 residues. Written as DNA, the CDR3 is TGTGCCAGCTCCCCCACAGGGTCCCACGAGCAGTACTTC. This gives the protein CASSPTGSHEQYF.

In this sample, this clonotype turned up many times. The V gene is TRBV27, the J gene TRBJ2-7; 8 bases map to TRBD1. V lost 4 bases and J lost 6; bases outside the gene matches: 2. This CDR3 is built from 12 residues. Per germline, CDR1 MNHEY and CDR2 SMNVEV (reference sequence). The CDR3 loop is CASSSTGAEQYF. DNA of the CDR3: TGTGCCAGCAGTTCGACAGGGGCCGAGCAGTACTTC.